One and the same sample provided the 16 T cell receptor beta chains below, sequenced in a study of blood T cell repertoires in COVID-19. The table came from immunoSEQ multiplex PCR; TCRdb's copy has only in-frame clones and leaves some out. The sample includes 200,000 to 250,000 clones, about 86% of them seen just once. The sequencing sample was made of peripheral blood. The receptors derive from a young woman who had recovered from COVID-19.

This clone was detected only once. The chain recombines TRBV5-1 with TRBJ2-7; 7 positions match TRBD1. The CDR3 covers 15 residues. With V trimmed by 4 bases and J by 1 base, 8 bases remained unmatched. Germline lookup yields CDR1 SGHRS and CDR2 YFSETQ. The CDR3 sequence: CASSATGQSSYEQYF. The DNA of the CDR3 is TGCGCCAGCAGCGCAACGGGACAGAGTTCCTACGAGCAGTACTTC.

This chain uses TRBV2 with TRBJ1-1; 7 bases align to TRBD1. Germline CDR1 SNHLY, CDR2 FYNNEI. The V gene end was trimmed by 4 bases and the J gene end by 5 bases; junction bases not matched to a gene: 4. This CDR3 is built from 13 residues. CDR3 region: CASSVGTATEAFF. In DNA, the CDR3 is TGTGCCAGCAGTGTAGGGACAGCGACTGAAGCTTTCTTT. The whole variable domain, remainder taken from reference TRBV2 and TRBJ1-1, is EPEVTQTPSHQVTQMGQEVILRCVPISNHLYFYWYRQILGQKVEFLVSFYNNEISEKSEIFDDQFSVERPDGSNFTLKIRSTKLEDSAMYFCASSVGTATEAFFGQGTRLTVV.

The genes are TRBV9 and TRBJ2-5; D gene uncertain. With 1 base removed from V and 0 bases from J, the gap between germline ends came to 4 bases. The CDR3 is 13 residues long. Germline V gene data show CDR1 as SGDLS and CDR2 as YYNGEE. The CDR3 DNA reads TGTGCCAGCAGCGTATCGTACCAAGAGACCCAGTACTTC. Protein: CASSVSYQETQYF.

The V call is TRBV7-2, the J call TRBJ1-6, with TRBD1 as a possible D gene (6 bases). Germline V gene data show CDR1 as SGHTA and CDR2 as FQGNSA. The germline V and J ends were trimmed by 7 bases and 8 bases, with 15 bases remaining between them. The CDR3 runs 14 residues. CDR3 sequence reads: CASTPGGVYSPLHF. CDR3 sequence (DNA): TGTGCCAGCACCCCTGGGGGCGTTTATTCACCCCTCCACTTT. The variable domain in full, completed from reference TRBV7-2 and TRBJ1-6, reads GAGVSQSPSNKVTEKGKDVELRCDPISGHTALYWYRQSLGQGLEFLIYFQGNSAPDKSGLPSDRFSAERTGGSVSTLTIQRTQQEDSAVYLCASTPGGVYSPLHFGNGTRLTVT.

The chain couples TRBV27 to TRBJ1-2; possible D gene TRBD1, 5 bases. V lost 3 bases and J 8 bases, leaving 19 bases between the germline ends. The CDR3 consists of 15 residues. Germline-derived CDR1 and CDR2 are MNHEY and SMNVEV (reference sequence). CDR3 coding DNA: TGTGCCAGCAGTTTGATCCAGGGAGGAATCTCGGGCTACACCTTC. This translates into CASSLIQGGISGYTF.

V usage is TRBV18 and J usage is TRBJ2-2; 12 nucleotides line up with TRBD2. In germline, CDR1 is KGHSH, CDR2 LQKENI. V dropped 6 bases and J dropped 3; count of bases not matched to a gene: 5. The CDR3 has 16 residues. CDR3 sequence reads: CASSLGLAGHTGELFF. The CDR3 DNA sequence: TGTGCCAGCTCCCTTGGACTAGCGGGGCACACCGGGGAGCTGTTTTTT.

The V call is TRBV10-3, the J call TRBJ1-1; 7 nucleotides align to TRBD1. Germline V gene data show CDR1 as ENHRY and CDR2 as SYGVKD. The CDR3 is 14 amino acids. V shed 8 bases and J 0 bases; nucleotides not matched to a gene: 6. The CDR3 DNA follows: TGTGCCATCCGGGACAGTAACATGAACACTGAAGCTTTCTTT. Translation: CAIRDSNMNTEAFF.

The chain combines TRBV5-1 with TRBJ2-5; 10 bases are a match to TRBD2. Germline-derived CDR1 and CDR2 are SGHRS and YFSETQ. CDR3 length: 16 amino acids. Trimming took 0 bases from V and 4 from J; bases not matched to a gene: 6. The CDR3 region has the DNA TGCGCCAGCAGCTTGGCGGTAGCGGGGGGCCCAGAGACCCAGTACTTC. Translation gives CASSLAVAGGPETQYF.

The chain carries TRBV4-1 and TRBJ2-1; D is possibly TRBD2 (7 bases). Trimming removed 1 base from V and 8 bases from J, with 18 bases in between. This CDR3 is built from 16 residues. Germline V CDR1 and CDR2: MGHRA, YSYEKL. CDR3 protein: CASSQVVRTRGDEQFF. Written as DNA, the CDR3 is TGCGCCAGCAGCCAAGTGGTCCGGACTAGGGGGGATGAGCAGTTCTTC.

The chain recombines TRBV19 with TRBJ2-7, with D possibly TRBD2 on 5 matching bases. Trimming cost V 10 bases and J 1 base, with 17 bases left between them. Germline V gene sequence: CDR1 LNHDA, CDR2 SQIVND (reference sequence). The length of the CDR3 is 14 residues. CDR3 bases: TGTGCCACCCAAGGGCGGGTAGGGTCCTACGAGCAGTACTTC. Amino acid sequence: CATQGRVGSYEQYF.

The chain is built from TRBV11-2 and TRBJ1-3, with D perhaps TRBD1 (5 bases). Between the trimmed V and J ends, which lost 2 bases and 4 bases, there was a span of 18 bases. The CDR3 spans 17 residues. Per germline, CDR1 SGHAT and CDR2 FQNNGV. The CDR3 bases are TGTGCCAGCAGCTTACTGTCCTTAAGGGGTTCCGGAAACACCATATATTTT. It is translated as CASSLLSLRGSGNTIYF.

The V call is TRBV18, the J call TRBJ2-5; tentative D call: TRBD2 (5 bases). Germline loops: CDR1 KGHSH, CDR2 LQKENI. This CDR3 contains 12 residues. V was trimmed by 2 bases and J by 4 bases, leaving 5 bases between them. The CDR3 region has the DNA TGTGCCAGCTCACCAGGAGGAGAGACCCAGTACTTC. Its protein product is CASSPGGETQYF.

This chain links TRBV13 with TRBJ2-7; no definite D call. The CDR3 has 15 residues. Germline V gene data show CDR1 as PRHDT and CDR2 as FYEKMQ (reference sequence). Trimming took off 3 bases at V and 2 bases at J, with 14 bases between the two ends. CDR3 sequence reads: CASSLVAGNPYEQYF. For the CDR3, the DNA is TGTGCCAGCAGCTTGGTGGCAGGTAACCCCTACGAGCAGTACTTC.

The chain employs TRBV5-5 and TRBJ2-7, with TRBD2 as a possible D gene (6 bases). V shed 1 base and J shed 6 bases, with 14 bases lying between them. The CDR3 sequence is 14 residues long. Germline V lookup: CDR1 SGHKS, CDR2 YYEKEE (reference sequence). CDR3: CASSLMGGPSEQYF. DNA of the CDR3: TGTGCCAGCAGCTTGATGGGGGGACCTTCCGAGCAGTACTTC.

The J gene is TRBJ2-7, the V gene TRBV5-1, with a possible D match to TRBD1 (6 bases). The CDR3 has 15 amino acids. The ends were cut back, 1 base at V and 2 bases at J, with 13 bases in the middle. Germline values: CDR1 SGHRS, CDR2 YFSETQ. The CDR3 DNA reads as TGCGCCAGCAGCTTGCGGCAGGGGCTCGCCTACGAGCAGTACTTC. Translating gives CASSLRQGLAYEQYF.

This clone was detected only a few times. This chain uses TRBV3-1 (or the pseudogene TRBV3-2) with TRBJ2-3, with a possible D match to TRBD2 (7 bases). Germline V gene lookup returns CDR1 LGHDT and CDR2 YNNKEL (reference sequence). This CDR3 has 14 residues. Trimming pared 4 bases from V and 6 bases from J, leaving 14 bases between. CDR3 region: CASSPRGAGDTQYF. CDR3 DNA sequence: TGTGCCAGCAGCCCCCGGGGGGCCGGGGATACGCAGTATTTT.